Below, 16 T cell receptor beta chains from the same sample are listed, as sequenced in a study of technical replicates of blood from several donors. Profiling relied on immunoSEQ multiplex PCR, and the TCRdb table lists in-frame clones only, not all of them. The table includes 90,000 to 100,000 clones, 85% to 95% detected once. Sequences were obtained from T cells isolated from PBMCs. The receptors were sampled from a human donor in good health.

This clone was seen just once. V gene TRBV5-1 combines with J gene TRBJ2-3, with 7 bases lining up with TRBD2. Germline CDR1 reads SGHRS; CDR2 reads YFSETQ. The trim removed 0 bases at V and 0 bases at J, leaving 4 bases unmatched. This CDR3 is 16 amino acids long. The CDR3 reads CASSLALALSTDTQYF. The CDR3 DNA follows: TGCGCCAGCAGCTTGGCACTAGCGCTTAGCACAGATACGCAGTATTTT. Filled out from reference TRBV5-1 and TRBJ2-3, the complete variable domain reads KAGVTQTPRYLIKTRGQQVTLSCSPISGHRSVSWYQQTPGQGLQFLFEYFSETQRNKGNFPGRFSGRQFSNSRSEMNVSTLELGDSALYLCASSLALALSTDTQYFGPGTRLTVL.

This chain uses TRBV9 with TRBJ1-3, with D possibly matching TRBD1 (5 bases). Trimming removed 4 bases from V and 8 bases from J, with 13 bases in between. This CDR3 comprises 13 residues. Per germline, CDR1 SGDLS and CDR2 YYNGEE. Here the CDR3 reads CASSTEQVHTIYF. In DNA form, the CDR3 reads TGTGCCAGCAGCACCGAACAGGTACACACCATATATTTT.

The V and J genes are TRBV7-8 and TRBJ1-2, with D unresolved. Trimming cost V 5 bases and J 4 bases, with 11 bases left between them. Germline-derived CDR1 and CDR2 are SGHVS and FQNEAQ. This CDR3 is 13 amino acids long. The CDR3 nucleotides read TGTGCCAGCAGCACCGATAGTACCTATGGCTACACCTTC. This codes for CASSTDSTYGYTF. Based on the CDR3 plus reference TRBV7-8 and TRBJ1-2, the full variable domain is GAGVSQSPRYKVAKRGQDVALRCDPISGHVSLFWYQQALGQGPEFLTYFQNEAQLDKSGLPSDRFFAERPEGSVSTLKIQRTQQEDSAVYLCASSTDSTYGYTFGSGTRLTVV.

This clone was seen once. V gene TRBV6-1 combines with J gene TRBJ1-1; 7 bases map to TRBD1. CDR1 is MNHNS and CDR2 is SASEGT in the germline V gene. V was pared by 6 bases and J by 5 bases, with 6 bases of the junction left unmatched. The CDR3 has 13 residues. The CDR3 region is CASRLQGRTEAFF. The CDR3 nucleotides read TGTGCCAGCAGGCTACAGGGGAGGACTGAAGCTTTCTTT.

The chain joins TRBV10-3 to TRBJ2-3; 7 bases are shared with TRBD2. With 7 bases clipped from V and 4 bases from J, the junction kept 5 bases outside the gene matches. This CDR3 has 13 residues. Germline values: CDR1 ENHRY, CDR2 SYGVKD. The CDR3 coding sequence is TGTGCCATCAAGGCGGGAGAGGCAGATACGCAGTATTTT. It is translated as CAIKAGEADTQYF.

CDR3 sequence: CSVLLGERTEAFF. For the CDR3, the DNA is TGCAGCGTTCTCCTGGGTGAGAGGACTGAAGCTTTCTTT. The J gene is TRBJ1-1, the V gene TRBV29-1; D not resolved. Trimming stripped 5 bases from V and 5 bases from J, with 15 bases between. Germline CDR1 and CDR2: SQVTM and ANQGSEA. The CDR3 is 13 amino acids. Using reference TRBV29-1 and TRBJ1-1 for the parts outside the CDR3, the full variable domain is SAVISQKPSRDICQRGTSLTIQCQVDSQVTMMFWYRQQPGQSLTLIATANQGSEATYESGFVIDKFPISRPNLTFSTLTVSNMSPEDSSIYLCSVLLGERTEAFFGQGTRLTVV.

The V gene is TRBV27, the J gene TRBJ2-1; TRBD1 matches 9 bases. CDR1 is MNHEY, CDR2 SMNVEV, per germline (reference sequence). V dropped 3 bases and J dropped 6; count of bases not matched to a gene: 15. This CDR3 is built from 18 residues. Here the CDR3 reads CASSFKVGLGTGTNEQFF. The CDR3 nucleotides are TGTGCCAGCAGTTTTAAAGTCGGTCTGGGGACAGGGACCAATGAGCAGTTCTTC.

J is TRBJ2-5 and V is TRBV7-2; D gene uncertain. The CDR3 extends over 11 amino acids. Germline CDR1 reads SGHTA; CDR2 reads FQGNSA. V lost 6 bases and J 1 base, leaving 3 bases between the germline ends. Here the CDR3 reads CASRAQETQYF. In DNA form, the CDR3 reads TGTGCCAGCAGGGCCCAAGAGACCCAGTACTTC.

This chain links TRBV30 with TRBJ1-2; D is uncertain. This CDR3 region has 13 residues. Looked up from germline, CDR1 is GTSNPN and CDR2 is SVGIG (reference sequence). V shed 0 bases and J shed 8 bases, with 13 bases lying between them. The CDR3 here is CAWSVPGSGGYTF. The CDR3 coding sequence is TGTGCCTGGAGTGTACCGGGCTCGGGAGGCTACACCTTC.

The rearrangement uses TRBV7-9 and TRBJ1-1; D possibly corresponds to TRBD1 (5 bases). The CDR3 sequence is 14 residues long. Trimming left V 1 base short and J 3 bases short, with 9 bases between. Germline V gene data show CDR1 as SEHNR and CDR2 as FQNEAQ (reference sequence). In DNA, the CDR3 is TGTGCCAGCAGCTTAGTTCAGGGATACACTGAAGCTTTCTTT. Translated, it gives CASSLVQGYTEAFF.

This chain joins TRBV28 and TRBJ1-5; D is unclear. Germline V gene lookup returns CDR1 MDHEN and CDR2 SYDVKM. V was shortened by 9 bases and J by 0 bases, with 9 bases between the two germline ends. This CDR3 is 13 amino acids long. CDR3 region: CASTLNSNQPQHF. Written as DNA, the CDR3 is TGTGCCAGTACTCTAAATAGCAATCAGCCCCAGCATTTT.

The gene calls are TRBV18 and TRBJ1-3, with D perhaps TRBD1 (6 bases). CDR1 and CDR2 (germline): KGHSH, LQKENI. The CDR3 is 17 residues long. V dropped 0 bases and J dropped 0 bases, with 12 bases sitting between them. This CDR3 reads CASSPPAGAISGNTIYF. The CDR3 DNA follows: TGTGCCAGCTCACCACCGGCAGGGGCTATCTCTGGAAACACCATATATTTT.

The rearrangement uses TRBV14 and TRBJ2-7; D might be TRBD1 (6 bases). Germline lookup yields CDR1 SGHDN and CDR2 FVKESK. V dropped 6 bases and J dropped 3 bases, with 9 bases sitting between them. CDR3 length: 12 residues. CDR3 region: CASSDRRYEQYF. CDR3 DNA: TGTGCCAGCAGTGACAGGCGCTACGAGCAGTACTTC.

The V gene is TRBV18, the J gene TRBJ1-5; 8 positions match TRBD1. The CDR3 covers 13 residues. The V gene end was trimmed by 3 bases and the J gene end by 10 bases; junction bases not matched to a gene: 5. In germline, CDR1 is KGHSH, CDR2 LQKENI. Here the CDR3 DNA reads TGTGCCAGCTCACCGGTACAGGGGGAACCCCAGCATTTT. It is translated as CASSPVQGEPQHF.

The rearrangement uses TRBV6-5 and TRBJ2-7; a weak D match, TRBD2 (5 bases). Deletions cut 5 bases from V and 1 base from J, with 15 bases between. The germline CDR1 and CDR2 sequences are MNHEY and SVGAGI. CDR3 length equals 15 residues. As DNA, the CDR3 is TGTGCCAGCAGTCTCCTATATAGCGCGTCCTACGAGCAGTACTTC. Translating gives CASSLLYSASYEQYF.

The chain carries TRBV7-9 and TRBJ2-1; 7 nucleotides align to TRBD2. With V trimmed by 4 bases and J by 1 base, 4 bases remained unmatched. Per germline, CDR1 SEHNR and CDR2 FQNEAQ (reference sequence). The CDR3 consists of 15 residues. CDR3 DNA: TGTGCCAGCAGCTCCCCGGGAGGATCCTACAATGAGCAGTTCTTC. Protein product: CASSSPGGSYNEQFF.